This TCR beta chain was recorded in a study of radiotherapy plus CTLA-4 blockade in lung cancer. Germline V gives CDR1 MNHNS, CDR2 SASEGT. Trimming at V came to 11 bases and at J to 0 bases, leaving 7 bases not matched to a gene. The CDR3 sequence is 14 residues long. The table came from immunoSEQ multiplex PCR; TCRdb's copy has only in-frame clones and leaves some out. The data show 70,000 to 85,000 clones, nearly 75% seen once. The sequence derives from a human donor with non-small cell lung cancer whose response to radiotherapy plus ipilimumab could not be evaluated. Sample: peripheral blood, taken from a patient treated with radiotherapy plus ipilimumab. The chain uses TRBV6-1 and TRBJ2-5; 9 positions match TRBD2. In nucleotides, the CDR3 is TGTGCCGAGTGCGGGAGGGCCAACCAAGAGACCCAGTACTTC. This gives the protein CAECGRANQETQYF.